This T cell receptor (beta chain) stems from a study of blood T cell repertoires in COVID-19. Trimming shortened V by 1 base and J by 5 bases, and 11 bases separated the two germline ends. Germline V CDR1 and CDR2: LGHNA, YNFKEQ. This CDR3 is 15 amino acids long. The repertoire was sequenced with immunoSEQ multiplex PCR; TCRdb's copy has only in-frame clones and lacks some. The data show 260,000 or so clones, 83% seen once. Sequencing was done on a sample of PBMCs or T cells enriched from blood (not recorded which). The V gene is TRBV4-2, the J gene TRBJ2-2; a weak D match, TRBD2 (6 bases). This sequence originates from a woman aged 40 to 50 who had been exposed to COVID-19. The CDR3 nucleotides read TGTGCCAGCAGCCAAGTGGCGGGGAGAACCGGGGAGCTGTTTTTT. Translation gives CASSQVAGRTGELFF.